The 12 T cell receptor beta chains listed next were all sequenced from one sample in a study of cytomegalovirus exposure and HLA in healthy donors. Primers: 60 Vbeta forward and 13 Jbeta reverse. TCRdb keeps only in-frame clones here, not all; method: immunoSEQ multiplex PCR. Reported are under 200,000 clones; the ten largest clones contain about 2%. The sequencing input was PBMCs. These receptors all stem from a man aged 25-40 years in good health and CMV-seronegative.

The genes are TRBV10-3 and TRBJ1-2; D unclear. V was shortened by 7 bases and J by 5 bases, with 26 bases between the two germline ends. CDR1 ENHRY and CDR2 SYGVKD come from the germline V gene. The CDR3 has 17 amino acids. The CDR3 spells CAIKTRPGEAIEYGYTF. Here the CDR3 DNA reads TGTGCCATCAAAACTAGACCCGGAGAGGCTATAGAGTATGGCTACACCTTC.

The J gene is TRBJ2-2, the V gene TRBV6-5; possible D gene TRBD1, 7 bases. V lost 2 bases and J lost 6, with 16 bases in between. The germline V gene has CDR1 MNHEY and CDR2 SVGAGI. The CDR3 runs 16 residues. CDR3 coding DNA: TGTGCCAGCAGTTACAAGGTCAGGGGGACTGCCGGGGAGCTGTTTTTT. It specifies CASSYKVRGTAGELFF.

The chain uses TRBV15 and TRBJ1-4; D is undetermined. Trimming removed 0 bases at V and 1 base at J, with 9 bases between. There are 16 residues in the CDR3. Germline CDR1 reads LNHNV; CDR2 reads YYDKDF (reference sequence). The CDR3 is CATSRDRSGTNEKLFF. For the CDR3, the DNA is TGTGCCACCAGCAGAGATCGCAGCGGAACTAATGAAAAACTGTTTTTT.

The chain combines TRBV9 with TRBJ2-6; no clear D. Trimming cost V 2 bases and J 2 bases, with 17 bases left between them. Germline V gives CDR1 SGDLS, CDR2 YYNGEE. The CDR3 is 18 amino acids. CDR3 coding DNA: TGTGCCAGCAGCGTCGGCAGCGCAAACCTCCCTGGGGCCAACGTCCTGACTTTC. It yields the protein CASSVGSANLPGANVLTF.

This CDR3 is CASSLGPGQGYEQYF. The CDR3 DNA reads as TGTGCCAGCAGCTTAGGCCCGGGACAGGGGTACGAGCAGTACTTC. The V call is TRBV11-2, the J call TRBJ2-7; the match to TRBD1 covers 10 bases. Germline V gene sequence: CDR1 SGHAT, CDR2 FQNNGV. The CDR3 is 15 amino acids. J gave up 4 bases and V 1 base, and 4 bases lay outside the gene matches. Full variable domain (rest looked up from reference TRBV11-2 and TRBJ2-7): EAGVAQSPRYKIIEKRQSVAFWCNPISGHATLYWYQQILGQGPKLLIQFQNNGVVDDSQLPKDRFSAERLKGVDSTLKIQPAKLEDSAVYLCASSLGPGQGYEQYFGPGTRLTVT.

The gene calls are TRBV4-1 and TRBJ2-5; 9 bases align to TRBD1. The CDR3 has 13 residues. Trimming at V came to 2 bases and at J to 11 bases, leaving 6 bases not matched to a gene. Germline V gene lookup returns CDR1 MGHRA and CDR2 YSYEKL. The CDR3 DNA sequence: TGCGCCAGCAGCCAATGGACAGGGGTTGAGCAGTACTTC. The encoded protein is CASSQWTGVEQYF.

The rearrangement joins TRBV6-4 to TRBJ2-1; weak D call: TRBD2 (5 bases). The CDR3 contains 16 residues. Germline CDR1 reads MRHNA; CDR2 reads SNTAGT. V was shortened by 0 bases and J by 4 bases, with 13 bases between the two germline ends. The CDR3: CASSDSILGDYNEQFF. The CDR3 nucleotides are TGTGCCAGCAGTGACTCGATTCTCGGGGATTACAATGAGCAGTTCTTC.

The genes are TRBV2 and TRBJ2-7; D is uncertain. Germline-derived CDR1 and CDR2 are SNHLY and FYNNEI. The CDR3 spans 13 residues. V was clipped by 8 bases and J by 2 bases, with 13 bases between them. The CDR3 DNA is TGTGCCAGCCTAGGTACCGTGACCTACGAGCAGTACTTC. Protein product: CASLGTVTYEQYF.

This chain joins TRBV5-1 and TRBJ2-7; TRBD1 aligns across 7 bases. CDR1 and CDR2 from the germline V gene are SGHRS and YFSETQ. This CDR3 has 14 residues. Trimming at V came to 2 bases and at J to 3 bases, leaving 5 bases not matched to a gene. CDR3 sequence: CASSFGQEFYEQYF. CDR3 coding DNA: TGCGCCAGCAGCTTCGGACAGGAATTCTACGAGCAGTACTTC.

The chain employs TRBV7-6 and TRBJ2-5; tentative D call: TRBD2 (5 bases). The J call may be in error: the DNA end matches TRBJ2-7 better. Germline CDR1 reads SGHVS; CDR2 reads FNYEAQ. The CDR3 consists of 16 residues. CDR3 nucleotide sequence: TGTGCCAGCAGCTTAGCCCTGGTGGGAGTGAACTACGAGCAGTACTTC. Residues: CASSLALVGVNYEQYF.

The chain recombines TRBV7-2 with TRBJ2-5; D unresolved. Germline CDR1 SGHTA, CDR2 FQGNSA. The CDR3 totals 13 residues. The ends were cut back, 1 base at V and 4 bases at J, with 7 bases in the middle. In DNA, the CDR3 is TGTGCCAGCAGCTTAGGGGCAGGAGAGACCCAGTACTTC. Translation: CASSLGAGETQYF. The full variable domain, with the rest looked up from reference TRBV7-2 and TRBJ2-5, is GAGVSQSPSNKVTEKGKDVELRCDPISGHTALYWYRQSLGQGLEFLIYFQGNSAPDKSGLPSDRFSAERTGGSVSTLTIQRTQQEDSAVYLCASSLGAGETQYFGPGTRLLVL.

This chain links TRBV25-1 with TRBJ2-3; 8 bases map to TRBD2. Unmatched junction bases numbered 8, after V lost 1 base and J lost 8 bases. CDR3 length: 15 residues. Germline V gives CDR1 MGHDK, CDR2 SYGVNS. CDR3 in amino acids: CASSEFSGSGGTQYF. In DNA form, the CDR3 reads TGTGCCAGCAGTGAATTCTCAGGAAGCGGGGGTACGCAGTATTTT.